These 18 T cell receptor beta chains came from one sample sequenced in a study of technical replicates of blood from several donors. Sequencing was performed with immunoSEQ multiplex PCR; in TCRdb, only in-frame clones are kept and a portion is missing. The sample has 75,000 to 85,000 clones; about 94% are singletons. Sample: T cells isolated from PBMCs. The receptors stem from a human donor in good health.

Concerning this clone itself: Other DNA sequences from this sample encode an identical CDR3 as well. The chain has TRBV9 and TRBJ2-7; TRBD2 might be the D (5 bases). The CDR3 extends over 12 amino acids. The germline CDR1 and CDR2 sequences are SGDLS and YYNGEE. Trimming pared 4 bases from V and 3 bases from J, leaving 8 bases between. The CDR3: CASSPGGYEQYF. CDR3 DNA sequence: TGTGCCAGCAGCCCTGGAGGCTACGAGCAGTACTTC.

CDR3 sequence reads: CASSNQGLGSNQPQHF. CDR3 sequence (DNA): TGTGCCAGTTCAAACCAGGGGTTAGGTAGCAATCAGCCCCAGCATTTT. This chain connects TRBV30 to TRBJ1-5; possible D gene TRBD1, 6 bases. Trimming took 8 bases from V and 0 from J, leaving 20 bases between them. From germline, CDR1 is GTSNPN and CDR2 SVGIG (reference sequence). The CDR3 is 16 residues long.

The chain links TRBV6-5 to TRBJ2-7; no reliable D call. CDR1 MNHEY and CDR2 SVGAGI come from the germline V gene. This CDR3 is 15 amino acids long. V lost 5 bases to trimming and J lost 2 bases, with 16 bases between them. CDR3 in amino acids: CASSPRSTVPYEQYF. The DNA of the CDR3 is TGTGCCAGCAGTCCGCGCAGCACAGTACCCTACGAGCAGTACTTC.

The CDR3 DNA follows: TGTGCCAGCCGACGAGGTAGCAATCAGCCCCAGCATTTT. Encoded protein: CASRRGSNQPQHF. The V and J genes are TRBV6-5 and TRBJ1-5; D unclear. Germline CDR1 MNHEY, CDR2 SVGAGI. V gave up 8 bases and J gave up 0 bases, with 8 bases separating them. There are 13 residues in the CDR3.

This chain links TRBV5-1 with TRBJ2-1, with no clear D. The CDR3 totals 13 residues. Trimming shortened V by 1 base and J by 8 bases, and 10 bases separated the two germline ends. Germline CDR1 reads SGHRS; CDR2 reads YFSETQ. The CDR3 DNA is TGCGCCAGCAGCTTGTCACTTAACTATGAGCAGTTCTTC. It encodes CASSLSLNYEQFF.

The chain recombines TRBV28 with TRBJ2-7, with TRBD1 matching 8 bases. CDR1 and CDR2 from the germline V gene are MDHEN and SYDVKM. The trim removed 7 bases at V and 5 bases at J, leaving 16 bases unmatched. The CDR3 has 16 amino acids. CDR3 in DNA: TGTGCCAGCAATCGTTACTGGGGACAGGACATTGACGAGCAGTACTTC. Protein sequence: CASNRYWGQDIDEQYF.

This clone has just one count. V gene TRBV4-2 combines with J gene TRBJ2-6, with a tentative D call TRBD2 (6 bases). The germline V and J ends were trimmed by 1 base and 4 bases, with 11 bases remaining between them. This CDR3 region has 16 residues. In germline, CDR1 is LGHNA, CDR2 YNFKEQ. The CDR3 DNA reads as TGTGCCAGCAGCCAAGGACTAGGGGCCGGGGCCAACGTCCTGACTTTC. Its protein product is CASSQGLGAGANVLTF.

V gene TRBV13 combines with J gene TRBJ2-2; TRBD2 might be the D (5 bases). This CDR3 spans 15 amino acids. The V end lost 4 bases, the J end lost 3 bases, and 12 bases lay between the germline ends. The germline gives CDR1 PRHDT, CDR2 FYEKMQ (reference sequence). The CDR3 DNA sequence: TGTGCCAGCAGCTCCTATTCGCGGGACACCGGGGAGCTGTTTTTT. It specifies CASSSYSRDTGELFF.

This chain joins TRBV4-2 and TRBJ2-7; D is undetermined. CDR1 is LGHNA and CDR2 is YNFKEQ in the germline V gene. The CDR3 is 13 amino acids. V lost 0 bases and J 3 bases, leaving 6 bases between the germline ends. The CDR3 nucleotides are TGTGCCAGCAGCCAAGAAGCCGGCTACGAGCAGTACTTC. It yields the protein CASSQEAGYEQYF.

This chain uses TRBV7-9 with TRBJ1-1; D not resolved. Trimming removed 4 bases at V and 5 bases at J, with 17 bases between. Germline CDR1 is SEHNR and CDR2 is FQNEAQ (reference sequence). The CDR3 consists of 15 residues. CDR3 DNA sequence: TGTGCCAGCAGCTCCCAGAGATGGGGAGAGACTGAAGCTTTCTTT. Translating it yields CASSSQRWGETEAFF.

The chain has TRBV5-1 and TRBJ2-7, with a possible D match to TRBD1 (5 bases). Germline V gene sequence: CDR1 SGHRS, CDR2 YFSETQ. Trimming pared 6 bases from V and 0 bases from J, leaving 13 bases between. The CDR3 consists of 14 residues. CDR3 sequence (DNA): TGCGCCAGCACCTACAGCAGGGACTCCTACGAGCAGTACTTC. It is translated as CASTYSRDSYEQYF.

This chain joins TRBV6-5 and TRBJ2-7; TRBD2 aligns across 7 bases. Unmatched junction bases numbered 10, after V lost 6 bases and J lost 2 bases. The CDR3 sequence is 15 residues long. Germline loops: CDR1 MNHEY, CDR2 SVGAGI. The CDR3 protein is CASSDPPSGTYEQYF. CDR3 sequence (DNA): TGTGCCAGCAGCGACCCCCCTAGCGGTACCTACGAGCAGTACTTC.

The CDR3 loop reads CASSPYADTQYF. CDR3 sequence (DNA): TGTGCCAGCTCACCGTATGCAGATACGCAGTATTTT. V usage is TRBV18 and J usage is TRBJ2-3, with D unresolved. Trimming removed 3 bases from V and 4 bases from J, with 5 bases in between. The CDR3 has 12 residues. Germline CDR1 reads KGHSH; CDR2 reads LQKENI.

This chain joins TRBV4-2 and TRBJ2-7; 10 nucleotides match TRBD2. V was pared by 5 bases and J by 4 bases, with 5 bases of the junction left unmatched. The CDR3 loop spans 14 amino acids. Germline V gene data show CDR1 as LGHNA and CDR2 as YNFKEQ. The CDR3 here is CASSSGTSVYEQYF. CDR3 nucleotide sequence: TGTGCCAGCAGCTCCGGGACTAGCGTGTACGAGCAGTACTTC.

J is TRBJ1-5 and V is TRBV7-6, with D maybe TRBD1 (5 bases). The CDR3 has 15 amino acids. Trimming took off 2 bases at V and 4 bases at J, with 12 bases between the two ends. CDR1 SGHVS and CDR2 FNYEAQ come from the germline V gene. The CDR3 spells CASSLTQGINQPQHF. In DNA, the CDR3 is TGTGCCAGCAGCTTAACCCAGGGAATTAATCAGCCCCAGCATTTT.

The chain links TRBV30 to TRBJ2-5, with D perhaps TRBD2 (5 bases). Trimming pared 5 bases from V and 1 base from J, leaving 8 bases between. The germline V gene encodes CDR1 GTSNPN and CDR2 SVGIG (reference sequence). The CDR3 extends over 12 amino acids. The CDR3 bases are TGTGCCTGGGGACGGGGCCAAGAGACCCAGTACTTC. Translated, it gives CAWGRGQETQYF.

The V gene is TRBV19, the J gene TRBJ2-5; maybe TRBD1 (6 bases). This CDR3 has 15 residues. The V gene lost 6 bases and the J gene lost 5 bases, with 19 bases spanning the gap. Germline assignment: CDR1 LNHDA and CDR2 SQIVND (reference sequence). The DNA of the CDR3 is TGTGCCAGTAGCTCCTCCCAGGGGCGCATGGAGACCCAGTACTTC. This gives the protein CASSSSQGRMETQYF. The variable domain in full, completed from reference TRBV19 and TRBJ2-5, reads DGGITQSPKYLFRKEGQNVTLSCEQNLNHDAMYWYRQDPGQGLRLIYYSQIVNDFQKGDIAEGYSVSREKKESFPLTVTSAQKNPTAFYLCASSSSQGRMETQYFGPGTRLLVL.

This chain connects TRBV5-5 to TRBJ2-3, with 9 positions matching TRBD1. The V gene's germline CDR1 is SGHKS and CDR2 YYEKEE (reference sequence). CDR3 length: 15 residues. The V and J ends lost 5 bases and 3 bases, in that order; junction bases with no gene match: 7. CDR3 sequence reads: CASSFTGGWTDTQYF. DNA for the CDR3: TGTGCCAGCAGTTTTACAGGGGGCTGGACAGATACGCAGTATTTT.